These 26 T cell receptor beta chains were all obtained from the same sample, sequenced in a study of T cell repertoires in aging, cancer and after chemotherapy. A mixed TRB-A/B primer pool amplified rearranged TRB by multiplex touch-down PCR. TCRdb re-called the multiplex PCR reads through MiXCR, storing one row per CDR3 protein. There are more than 10,000 distinct CDR3 sequences in the sample; around 20% occur only once, and 5.7% lies in the top ten. The template was genomic DNA from peripheral blood, not RNA. Sequenced input: blood. These receptors came from a human donor in good health.

This clonotype was counted a few times. The chain links TRBV5-6 to TRBJ1-2; a weak D match, TRBD1 (6 bases). Trimming took off 0 bases at V and 7 bases at J, with 10 bases between the two ends. The CDR3 sequence is 13 residues long. Germline assignment: CDR1 SGHDT and CDR2 YYEEEE. The CDR3 DNA sequence: TGTGCCAGCAGCTTGGGCAGGGGAAGTGGCTACACCTTC. Its translation: CASSLGRGSGYTF. The full variable domain, rest sourced from reference TRBV5-6 and TRBJ1-2, is DAGVTQSPTHLIKTRGQQVTLRCSPKSGHDTVSWYQQALGQGPQFIFQYYEEEERQRGNFPDRFSGHQFPNYSSELNVNALLLGDSALYLCASSLGRGSGYTFGSGTRLTVV.

This clonotype was detected a few times. This rearrangement joins TRBV7-2 to TRBJ2-3, with D unclear. The CDR3 covers 12 residues. Germline CDR1 is SGHTA and CDR2 is FQGNSA. Trimming stripped 2 bases from V and 5 bases from J, with 5 bases between. The CDR3 region has the DNA TGTGCCAGCAGCTTATTTGGAGATACGCAGTATTTT. Translation gives CASSLFGDTQYF. Full variable domain (outside the CDR3, taken from reference TRBV7-2 and TRBJ2-3): GAGVSQSPSNKVTEKGKDVELRCDPISGHTALYWYRQSLGQGLEFLIYFQGNSAPDKSGLPSDRFSAERTGGSVSTLTIQRTQQEDSAVYLCASSLFGDTQYFGPGTRLTVL.

This clonotype turned up a few times. V usage is TRBV13 and J usage is TRBJ2-5, with D possibly matching TRBD2 (6 bases). CDR3 size: 14 residues. Looked up from germline, CDR1 is PRHDT and CDR2 is FYEKMQ (reference sequence). V was shortened by 10 bases and J by 2 bases, with 17 bases between the two germline ends. Here the CDR3 reads CATRRLAEQETQYF. DNA of the CDR3: TGTGCCACTCGAAGGTTAGCGGAACAAGAGACCCAGTACTTC. The whole variable domain, filled in from reference TRBV13 and TRBJ2-5, reads AAGVIQSPRHLIKEKRETATLKCYPIPRHDTVYWYQQGPGQDPQFLISFYEKMQSDKGSIPDRFSAQQFSDYHSELNMSSLELGDSALYFCATRRLAEQETQYFGPGTRLLVL.

This chain uses TRBV4-2 with TRBJ2-4, with a possible D match to TRBD2 (6 bases). V was clipped by 4 bases and J by 3 bases, with 22 bases between them. The CDR3 covers 18 residues. Germline V gene lookup returns CDR1 LGHNA and CDR2 YNFKEQ. This CDR3 reads CASSPGVVAELFKNIQYF. In DNA, the CDR3 is TGTGCCAGCAGCCCGGGCGTCGTAGCGGAGTTATTCAAAAACATTCAGTACTTC.

This clonotype was counted only a few times. This chain links TRBV20-1 with TRBJ2-5; a possible D gene is TRBD2 (6 bases). The CDR3 covers 12 residues. The germline CDR1 and CDR2 sequences are DFQATT and SNEGSKA (reference sequence). V was pared by 4 bases and J by 1 base, with 7 bases between. The CDR3: CSAIAVQETQYF. CDR3 in DNA: TGCAGTGCTATAGCGGTCCAAGAGACCCAGTACTTC.

By its share, this clonotype is medium-sized. This chain links TRBV19 with TRBJ2-1; D possibly corresponds to TRBD2 (5 bases). V dropped 2 bases and J dropped 6 bases, with 14 bases sitting between them. The length of the CDR3 is 15 residues. Germline CDR1 reads LNHDA; CDR2 reads SQIVND (reference sequence). CDR3 protein: CASSIWSGLRNEQFF. The CDR3 nucleotides are TGTGCCAGTAGTATATGGTCCGGACTTCGCAATGAGCAGTTCTTC.

With respect to this clonotype: One base away lies a much larger clone, so this may be a sequencing read error. The genes are TRBV29-1 and TRBJ2-7; D possibly corresponds to TRBD2 (6 bases). CDR3 length: 13 amino acids. The V gene lost 6 bases and the J gene lost 7 bases, with 19 bases spanning the gap. In germline, CDR1 is SQVTM, CDR2 ANQGSEA. The CDR3 coding sequence is TGCAGCGTGCCAAAGCGGGTCGACAATGAGCAGTACTTC. As protein: CSVPKRVDNEQYF.

A few counts support this clonotype. The rearrangement links TRBV5-1 to TRBJ2-4; D is perhaps TRBD1 or TRBD2 (6 bases each). Trimming shortened V by 2 bases and J by 3 bases, and 21 bases separated the two germline ends. The V gene's germline CDR1 is SGHRS and CDR2 YFSETQ. The CDR3 sequence is 18 residues long. CDR3 nucleotide sequence: TGCGCCAGCAGCTTCGGACGGGGGTTGACAGGAGTCAAAAACATTCAGTACTTC. This gives the protein CASSFGRGLTGVKNIQYF. Drawing the rest from reference TRBV5-1 and TRBJ2-4, the complete variable domain is KAGVTQTPRYLIKTRGQQVTLSCSPISGHRSVSWYQQTPGQGLQFLFEYFSETQRNKGNFPGRFSGRQFSNSRSEMNVSTLELGDSALYLCASSFGRGLTGVKNIQYFGAGTRLSVL.

This clonotype turned up a few times. The chain joins TRBV5-1 to TRBJ2-3, with TRBD2 matching 9 bases. The germline V gene encodes CDR1 SGHRS and CDR2 YFSETQ. The CDR3 length is 16 residues. The junction had 8 bases not matched to a gene; V was cut back by 6 bases and J by 0 bases. CDR3 in DNA: TGCGCCAGCAATCTGGGGCTAGCGGGAAGCACAGATACGCAGTATTTT. As protein: CASNLGLAGSTDTQYF. The full variable domain, with the rest looked up from reference TRBV5-1 and TRBJ2-3, is KAGVTQTPRYLIKTRGQQVTLSCSPISGHRSVSWYQQTPGQGLQFLFEYFSETQRNKGNFPGRFSGRQFSNSRSEMNVSTLELGDSALYLCASNLGLAGSTDTQYFGPGTRLTVL.

This clonotype is categorized as medium-sized. This rearrangement joins TRBV6-5 to TRBJ1-1, with D uncertain. Germline CDR1 and CDR2: MNHEY and SVGAGI. This CDR3 contains 13 residues. Deletions cut 7 bases from V and 0 bases from J, with 9 bases between. CDR3 in DNA: TGTGCCAGCACGCGGGGAATGAACACTGAAGCTTTCTTT. Translating gives CASTRGMNTEAFF.

The J gene is TRBJ2-1, the V gene TRBV6-2 or TRBV6-3, with 7 bases lining up with TRBD1. With V trimmed by 10 bases and J by 8 bases, 8 bases remained unmatched. The CDR3 spans 12 residues. Germline CDR1 is MNHEY and CDR2 is SVGEGT. This chain's CDR3 is CAIQTGAHEQFF. The DNA of the CDR3 is TGTGCCATTCAAACAGGGGCGCATGAGCAGTTCTTC.

Turning to this clonotype: At one boundary the junction diverges from the germline segment, which might be a read error. The V and J genes are TRBV5-4 and TRBJ2-7; 7 positions agree with TRBD1. The CDR3 extends over 13 amino acids. Germline V gives CDR1 SGHNT, CDR2 YYREEE (reference sequence). The CDR3 sequence: CASSYSGGYEQYF. The CDR3, as DNA: TGCGCCAGCAGCTACTCAGGGGGCTACGAGCAGTACTTC.

The chain employs TRBV20-1 and TRBJ2-3; 9 nucleotides agree with TRBD2. Germline assignment: CDR1 DFQATT and CDR2 SNEGSKA (reference sequence). This CDR3 has 15 residues. Germline trimming cut 5 bases from V and 3 bases from J; bases unmatched to any gene: 9. The CDR3 bases are TGCAGTGCTTCCCGGAGTAGCGGGGGAACAGATACGCAGTATTTT. Translating gives CSASRSSGGTDTQYF.

In its sample, this clonotype is medium-sized. The V gene is TRBV7-2, the J gene TRBJ2-3; D unclear. CDR1 is SGHTA and CDR2 is FQGNSA in the germline V gene. This CDR3 is built from 13 residues. The germline V and J ends were trimmed by 4 bases and 3 bases, with 8 bases remaining between them. CDR3 DNA sequence: TGTGCCAGCAGCTCTGACGGAACAGATACGCAGTATTTT. Translating gives CASSSDGTDTQYF.

Relative to its sample, this clonotype is medium-sized. In DNA form, the CDR3 reads TGCAGTGCTACCCCAGGCGGGACGAGGTATGAGCAGTACTTC. Translated, it gives CSATPGGTRYEQYF. The gene calls are TRBV20-1 and TRBJ2-7, with TRBD2 as a possible D gene (6 bases). Germline V lookup: CDR1 DFQATT, CDR2 SNEGSKA (reference sequence). V lost 4 bases and J lost 7, with 20 bases in between. This CDR3 contains 14 residues.

By proportion, this clonotype is medium-sized. The chain couples TRBV29-1 to TRBJ1-2; the D gene is possibly TRBD1 (5 bases). Trimming removed 1 base at V and 8 bases at J, with 17 bases between. The V gene's germline CDR1 is SQVTM and CDR2 ANQGSEA. The CDR3 is 14 amino acids. The CDR3 nucleotides read TGCAGCGTTGAAGTTCAAGGCAGGGCTTCGGGCTACACCTTC. Protein sequence: CSVEVQGRASGYTF. Filled out from reference TRBV29-1 and TRBJ1-2, the complete variable domain reads SAVISQKPSRDICQRGTSLTIQCQVDSQVTMMFWYRQQPGQSLTLIATANQGSEATYESGFVIDKFPISRPNLTFSTLTVSNMSPEDSSIYLCSVEVQGRASGYTFGSGTRLTVV.

The chain combines TRBV12-3 or TRBV12-4 with TRBJ2-5; TRBD1 matches at 8 bases. CDR3 size: 14 residues. Here the CDR3 DNA reads TGTGCTAGTGGTCTCCAGACAGGGGAAGAGACCCAGTACTTC. Its protein is CASGLQTGEETQYF.

J is TRBJ2-1 and V is TRBV6-4; TRBD1 matches 9 bases. Germline CDR1 reads MRHNA; CDR2 reads SNTAGT. The CDR3 extends over 16 amino acids. Trimming cost V 0 bases and J 5 bases; bases outside gene matches: 5. The CDR3 loop reads CASSDSAGTGNNEQFF. The CDR3 nucleotides read TGTGCCAGCAGTGACTCGGCCGGGACAGGGAACAATGAGCAGTTCTTC.

This clonotype is termed medium-sized. The chain links TRBV15 to TRBJ1-1; D perhaps matches TRBD1 (5 bases). Germline loops: CDR1 LNHNV, CDR2 YYDKDF (reference sequence). This CDR3 comprises 15 residues. Trimming removed 4 bases from V and 5 bases from J, with 17 bases in between. This CDR3 reads CATSIGGRIGTEAFF. The CDR3 nucleotides are TGTGCCACCAGCATTGGGGGTAGGATCGGGACTGAAGCTTTCTTT.

The sample holds many counts of this clonotype. V is TRBV7-2 and J is TRBJ2-2; D may correspond to TRBD1 or TRBD2 (6 bases each). This CDR3 comprises 14 residues. Between the trimmed V and J ends, which lost 5 bases and 2 bases, there was a span of 9 bases. From germline, CDR1 is SGHTA and CDR2 FQGNSA. The chain's CDR3 is CASSRGPNTGELFF. The CDR3 DNA is TGTGCCAGCAGCCGGGGGCCCAACACCGGGGAGCTGTTTTTT.

CDR3 residues: CASSEWFGQGVDEQYF. CDR3 sequence (DNA): TGTGCCAGCAGTGAATGGTTCGGACAGGGAGTTGACGAGCAGTACTTC. The V and J genes are TRBV6-4 and TRBJ2-7; 8 bases are shared with TRBD1. Losses at the gene ends were 3 bases for V and 5 bases for J; bases not matched to a gene: 12. There are 16 residues in the CDR3. Germline assignment: CDR1 MRHNA and CDR2 SNTAGT.

This clonotype is deemed medium-sized. The J gene is TRBJ2-7, the V gene TRBV12-3 or TRBV12-4; 8 bases map to TRBD1. Trimming cost V 1 base and J 2 bases; bases outside gene matches: 4. The CDR3 totals 15 residues. As DNA, the CDR3 is TGTGCCAGCAGTTTAGGGGACAGGCAGCCCTACGAGCAGTACTTC. Its translation: CASSLGDRQPYEQYF.

Only a few counts were recorded for this clonotype. J is TRBJ2-7 and V is TRBV11-2, with D perhaps TRBD2 (7 bases). The V end lost 1 base, the J end lost 0 bases, and 13 bases lay between the germline ends. This CDR3 has 16 residues. CDR1 is SGHAT and CDR2 is FQNNGV in the germline V gene. The DNA for the CDR3 is TGTGCCAGCAGCTTAGGGGGGAGGGGGGGCTCCTACGAGCAGTACTTC. Translated: CASSLGGRGGSYEQYF. Combining the CDR3 with reference TRBV11-2 and TRBJ2-7 gives the whole variable domain EAGVAQSPRYKIIEKRQSVAFWCNPISGHATLYWYQQILGQGPKLLIQFQNNGVVDDSQLPKDRFSAERLKGVDSTLKIQPAKLEDSAVYLCASSLGGRGGSYEQYFGPGTRLTVT.

This clonotype came up a few times. The chain links TRBV5-1 to TRBJ2-7, with D perhaps matching TRBD2 (5 bases). The CDR3 runs to 14 residues. The V end was cut by 0 bases, the J end by 3 bases, with 10 bases between. CDR1 and CDR2 (germline): SGHRS, YFSETQ. CDR3 amino acids: CASSLGSGNYEQYF. The DNA for the CDR3 is TGCGCCAGCAGCTTGGGGTCCGGGAACTACGAGCAGTACTTC. Full variable domain (missing parts from reference TRBV5-1 and TRBJ2-7): KAGVTQTPRYLIKTRGQQVTLSCSPISGHRSVSWYQQTPGQGLQFLFEYFSETQRNKGNFPGRFSGRQFSNSRSEMNVSTLELGDSALYLCASSLGSGNYEQYFGPGTRLTVT.

This clonotype was counted ten times or more. The V gene is TRBV18, the J gene TRBJ1-2; TRBD1 matches at 10 bases. In germline, CDR1 is KGHSH, CDR2 LQKENI. CDR3 length equals 15 residues. Trimming removed 2 bases from V and 4 bases from J; junction bases left unmatched: 4. CDR3 in DNA: TGTGCCAGCTCACCAGGGACAGGGGATACCTATGGCTACACCTTC. Protein: CASSPGTGDTYGYTF.

The chain couples TRBV7-2 to TRBJ1-6; no clear D. Per germline, CDR1 SGHTA and CDR2 FQGNSA. V was pared by 7 bases and J by 6 bases, with 13 bases between. The CDR3 length is 14 residues. The CDR3 DNA is TGTGCCAGCACCTCCATCCGGGTTAATTCACCCCTCCACTTT. Encoded protein: CASTSIRVNSPLHF. The complete variable domain, with remaining parts taken from reference TRBV7-2 and TRBJ1-6, reads GAGVSQSPSNKVTEKGKDVELRCDPISGHTALYWYRQSLGQGLEFLIYFQGNSAPDKSGLPSDRFSAERTGGSVSTLTIQRTQQEDSAVYLCASTSIRVNSPLHFGNGTRLTVT.